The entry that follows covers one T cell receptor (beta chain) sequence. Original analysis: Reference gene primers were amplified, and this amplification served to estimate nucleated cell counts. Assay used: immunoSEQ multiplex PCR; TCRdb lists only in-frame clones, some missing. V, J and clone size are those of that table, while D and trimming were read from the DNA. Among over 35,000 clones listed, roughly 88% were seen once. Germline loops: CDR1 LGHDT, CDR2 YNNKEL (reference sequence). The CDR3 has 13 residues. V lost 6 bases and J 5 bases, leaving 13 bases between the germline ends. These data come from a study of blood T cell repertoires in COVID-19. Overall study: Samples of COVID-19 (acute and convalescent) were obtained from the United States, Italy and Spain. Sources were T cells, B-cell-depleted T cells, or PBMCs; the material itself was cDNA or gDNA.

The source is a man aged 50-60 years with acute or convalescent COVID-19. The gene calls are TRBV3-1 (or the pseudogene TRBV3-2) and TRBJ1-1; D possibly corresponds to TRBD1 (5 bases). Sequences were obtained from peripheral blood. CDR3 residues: CASRETGGTEAFF. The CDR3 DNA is TGTGCCAGCAGAGAGACCGGGGGGACTGAAGCTTTCTTT.